The clone carrying this T cell receptor (beta chain) appeared a single time. Sequence at one end of the junction differs from germline and may be a read error. This entry belongs to a study of blood T cell repertoires in COVID-19. Seattle researchers signed up patients amid active infection and tracked them longitudinally. Sequenced by immunoSEQ multiplex PCR; TCRdb stores in-frame clones only, minus some. The table records some 240,000 clones, 80% to 90% of them present only once. CDR1 and CDR2 from the germline V gene are LNHDA and SQIVND (reference sequence). The CDR3 spans 15 residues. Material for sequencing was peripheral blood. The rearrangement uses TRBV19 and TRBJ2-7; 7 bases match TRBD2. The TCR comes from a woman aged 70-85 years with COVID-19, enrolled during active disease. CDR3 DNA sequence: TGTGCCAGCAGTAACACGGGGGGACCCCTAGTCGAGCAGTACTTC. It codes for CASSNTGGPLVEQYF.